The present T cell receptor (beta chain) was sequenced within a study of blood T cell repertoires in COVID-19. Study-wide context: PBMCs, B-cell-depleted T cells, or T cells provided the cDNA or gDNA that made up the material.

Clinical history reported by participants formed the basis on which cohorts were assigned. The protocol was immunoSEQ multiplex PCR, while the TCRdb copy is restricted to in-frame clones and leaves out a portion. In the table there are some 510,000 clones, roughly 90% of which are singletons. Germline V gene sequence: CDR1 MRHNA, CDR2 SNTAGT. Trimming shortened V by 6 bases and J by 3 bases, and 14 bases separated the two germline ends. CDR3 size: 15 residues. The material sequenced was PBMCs or T cells enriched from blood (not recorded which). This receptor was identified in a middle-aged woman who had recovered from COVID-19. The chain employs TRBV6-4 and TRBJ2-2; D may be TRBD2 (6 bases). For the CDR3, the DNA is TGTGCCAGCAGCCCCGGAGGGCACGACACCGGGGAGCTGTTTTTT. The encoded protein is CASSPGGHDTGELFF.